Listed here is a single TCR beta chain. Its antigen is not known. The sample comes from a study of identifying expanded T cells in peripheral blood. The study's findings and limits: Variance in clone template counts between approximately two-week samples significantly increased with total template count across all healthy donors. Technical replicates showed about 1.1 changed clones; roughly two weeks approximately 16; four weeks 19.

No infections or other immune events were documented during collection. Profiled with immunoSEQ multiplex PCR; TCRdb holds only in-frame clones, not every one. The sample has some 80,000 clones, around 90% seen once. Germline values: CDR1 SGHNT, CDR2 YYREEE (reference sequence). The CDR3 is 15 residues long. Trimming took 4 bases from V and 8 from J, leaving 21 bases between them. Sequenced material: blood. The sequence was collected from a person aged 18 to 69 in good health. The V and J genes are TRBV5-4 and TRBJ1-2; no clear D. For the CDR3, the DNA is TGTGCCAGCAGCCCCCCCGGAGCGCCTCCCGAGGGCTACACCTTC. This codes for CASSPPGAPPEGYTF.